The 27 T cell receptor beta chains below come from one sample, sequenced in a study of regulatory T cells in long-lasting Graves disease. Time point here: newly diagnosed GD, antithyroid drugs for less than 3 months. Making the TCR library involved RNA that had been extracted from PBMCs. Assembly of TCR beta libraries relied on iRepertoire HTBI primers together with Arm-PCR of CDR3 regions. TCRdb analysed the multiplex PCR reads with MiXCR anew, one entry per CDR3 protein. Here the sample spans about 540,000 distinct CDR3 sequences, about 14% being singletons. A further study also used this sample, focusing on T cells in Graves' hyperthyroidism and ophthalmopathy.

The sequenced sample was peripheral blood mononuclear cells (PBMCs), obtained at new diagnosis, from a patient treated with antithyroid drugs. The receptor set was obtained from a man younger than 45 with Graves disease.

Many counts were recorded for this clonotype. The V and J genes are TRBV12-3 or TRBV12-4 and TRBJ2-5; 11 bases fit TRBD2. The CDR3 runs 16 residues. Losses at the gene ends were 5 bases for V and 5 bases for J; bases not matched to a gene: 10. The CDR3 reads CASSPPGLAVPETQYF. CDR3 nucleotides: TGTGCCAGCAGTCCGCCGGGACTAGCGGTTCCCGAGACCCAGTACTTC.

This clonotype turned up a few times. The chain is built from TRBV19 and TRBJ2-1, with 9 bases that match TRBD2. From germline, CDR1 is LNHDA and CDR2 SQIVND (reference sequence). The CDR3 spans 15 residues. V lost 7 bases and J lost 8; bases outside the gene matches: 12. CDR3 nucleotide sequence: TGTGCCAGTACGGCGCGGGAGGGCCATTCGGATGAGCAGTTCTTC. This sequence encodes CASTAREGHSDEQFF. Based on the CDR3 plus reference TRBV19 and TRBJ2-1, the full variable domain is DGGITQSPKYLFRKEGQNVTLSCEQNLNHDAMYWYRQDPGQGLRLIYYSQIVNDFQKGDIAEGYSVSREKKESFPLTVTSAQKNPTAFYLCASTAREGHSDEQFFGPGTRLTVL.

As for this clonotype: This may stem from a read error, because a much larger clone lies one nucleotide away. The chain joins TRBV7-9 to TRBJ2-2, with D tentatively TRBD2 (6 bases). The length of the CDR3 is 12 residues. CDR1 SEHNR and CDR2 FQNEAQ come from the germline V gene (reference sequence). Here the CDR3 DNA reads TGTGCCAGCAGCCCCCCGGGCGGGGAGCTGCTTTTT. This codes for CASSPPGGELLF. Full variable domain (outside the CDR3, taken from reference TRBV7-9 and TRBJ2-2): DTGVSQNPRHKITKRGQNVTFRCDPISEHNRLYWYRQTLGQGPEFLTYFQNEAQLEKSRLLSDRFSAERPKGSFSTLEIQRTEQGDSAMYLCASSPPGGELLFGEGSRLTVL.

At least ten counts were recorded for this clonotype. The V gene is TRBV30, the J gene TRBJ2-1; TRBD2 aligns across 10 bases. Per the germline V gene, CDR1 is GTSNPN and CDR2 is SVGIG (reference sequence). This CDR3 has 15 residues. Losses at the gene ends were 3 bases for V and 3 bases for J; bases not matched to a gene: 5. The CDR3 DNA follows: TGTGCCTGGAGGATAGCGGGAGGAGGCTACAATGAGCAGTTCTTC. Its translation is CAWRIAGGGYNEQFF.

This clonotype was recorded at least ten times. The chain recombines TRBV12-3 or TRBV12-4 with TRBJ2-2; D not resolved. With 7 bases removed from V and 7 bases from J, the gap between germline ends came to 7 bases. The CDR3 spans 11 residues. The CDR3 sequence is CASTGGGELFF. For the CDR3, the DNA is TGTGCCAGCACCGGTGGCGGGGAGCTGTTTTTT.

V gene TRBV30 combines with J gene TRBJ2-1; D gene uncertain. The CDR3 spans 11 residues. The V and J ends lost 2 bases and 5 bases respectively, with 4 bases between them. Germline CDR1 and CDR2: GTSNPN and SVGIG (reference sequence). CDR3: CAWSFNNEQFF. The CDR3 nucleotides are TGTGCCTGGAGTTTCAACAATGAGCAGTTCTTC.

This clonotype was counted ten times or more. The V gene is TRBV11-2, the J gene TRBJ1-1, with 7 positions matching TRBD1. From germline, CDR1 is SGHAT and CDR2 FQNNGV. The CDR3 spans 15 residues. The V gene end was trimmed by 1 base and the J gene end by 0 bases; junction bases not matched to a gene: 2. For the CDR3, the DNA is TGTGCCAGCAGCTTAGGACAGGGCATGAACACTGAAGCTTTCTTT. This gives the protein CASSLGQGMNTEAFF.

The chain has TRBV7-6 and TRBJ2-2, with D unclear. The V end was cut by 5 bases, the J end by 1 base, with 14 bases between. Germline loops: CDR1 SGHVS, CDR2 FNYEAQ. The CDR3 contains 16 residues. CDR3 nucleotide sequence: TGTGCCAGCAGCCCTAGGGCCGGGTGGAACACCGGGGAGCTGTTTTTT. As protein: CASSPRAGWNTGELFF. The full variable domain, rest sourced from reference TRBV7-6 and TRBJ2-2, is GAGVSQSPRYKVTKRGQDVALRCDPISGHVSLYWYRQALGQGPEFLTYFNYEAQQDKSGLPNDRFSAERPEGSISTLTIQRTEQRDSAMYRCASSPRAGWNTGELFFGEGSRLTVL.

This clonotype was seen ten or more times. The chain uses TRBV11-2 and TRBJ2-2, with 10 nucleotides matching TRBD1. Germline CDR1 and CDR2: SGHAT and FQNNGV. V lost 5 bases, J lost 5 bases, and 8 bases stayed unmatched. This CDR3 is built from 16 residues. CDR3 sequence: CASSPDRGLRTGELFF. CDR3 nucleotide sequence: TGTGCCAGCAGCCCCGACAGGGGGCTACGTACCGGGGAGCTGTTTTTT. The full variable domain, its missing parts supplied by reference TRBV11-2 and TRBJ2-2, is EAGVAQSPRYKIIEKRQSVAFWCNPISGHATLYWYQQILGQGPKLLIQFQNNGVVDDSQLPKDRFSAERLKGVDSTLKIQPAKLEDSAVYLCASSPDRGLRTGELFFGEGSRLTVL.

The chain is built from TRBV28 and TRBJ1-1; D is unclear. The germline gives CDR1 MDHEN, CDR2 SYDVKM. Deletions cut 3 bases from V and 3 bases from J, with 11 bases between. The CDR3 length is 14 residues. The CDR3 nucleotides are TGTGCCAGCAGTTTCCGGCAGCAGGACACTGAAGCTTTCTTT. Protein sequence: CASSFRQQDTEAFF.

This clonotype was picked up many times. CDR3 nucleotides: TGTGCCAGCAGTGAGTTAGACTGGAACACTGAAGCTTTCTTT. This translates into CASSELDWNTEAFF. The chain is built from TRBV6-2 or TRBV6-3 and TRBJ1-1, with D unclear. Germline assignment: CDR1 MNHEY and CDR2 SVGEGT. The CDR3 sequence is 14 residues long. The V end was cut by 5 bases, the J end by 1 base, with 11 bases between.

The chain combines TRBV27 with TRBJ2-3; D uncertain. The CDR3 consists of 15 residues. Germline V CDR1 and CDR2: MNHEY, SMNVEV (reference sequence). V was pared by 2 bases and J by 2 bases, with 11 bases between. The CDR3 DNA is TGTGCCAGCAGTTTAATTGTTCAGAACACAGATACGCAGTATTTT. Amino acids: CASSLIVQNTDTQYF.

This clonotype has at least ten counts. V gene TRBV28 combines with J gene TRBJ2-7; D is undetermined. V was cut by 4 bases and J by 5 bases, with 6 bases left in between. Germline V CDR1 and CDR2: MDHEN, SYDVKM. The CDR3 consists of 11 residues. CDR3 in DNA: TGTGCCAGCAGTTACTTGCACGAGCAGTACTTC. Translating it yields CASSYLHEQYF.

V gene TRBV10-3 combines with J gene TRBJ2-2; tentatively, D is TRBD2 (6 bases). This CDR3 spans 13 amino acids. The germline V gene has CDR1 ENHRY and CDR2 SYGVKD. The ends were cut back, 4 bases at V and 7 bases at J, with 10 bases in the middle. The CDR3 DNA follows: TGTGCCATCAGTGGCCCCGGGGGCGGGGAGCTGTTTTTT. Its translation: CAISGPGGGELFF.

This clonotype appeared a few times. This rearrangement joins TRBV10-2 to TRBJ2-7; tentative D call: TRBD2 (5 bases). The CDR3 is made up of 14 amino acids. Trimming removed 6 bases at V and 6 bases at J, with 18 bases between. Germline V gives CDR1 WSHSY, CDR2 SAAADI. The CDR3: CASSMGVSPLEQYF. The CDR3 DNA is TGCGCCAGCAGCATGGGAGTTTCCCCCCTCGAGCAGTACTTC.

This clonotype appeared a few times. The CDR3 DNA reads TGTGCCAGCAGCGTAGCTCTTTGGCAAAACGATGAGCAGTTCTTC. The encoded protein is CASSVALWQNDEQFF. V gene TRBV9 combines with J gene TRBJ2-1, with D unresolved. The length of the CDR3 is 15 residues. V was trimmed by 0 bases and J by 8 bases, leaving 15 bases between them. The V gene's germline CDR1 is SGDLS and CDR2 YYNGEE.

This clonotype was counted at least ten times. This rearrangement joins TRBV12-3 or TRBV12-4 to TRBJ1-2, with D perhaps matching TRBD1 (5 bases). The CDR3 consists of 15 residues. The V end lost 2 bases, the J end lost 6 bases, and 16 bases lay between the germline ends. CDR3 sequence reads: CASSLSWGELDGYTF. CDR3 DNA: TGTGCCAGCAGTTTATCCTGGGGCGAGTTGGATGGCTACACCTTC.

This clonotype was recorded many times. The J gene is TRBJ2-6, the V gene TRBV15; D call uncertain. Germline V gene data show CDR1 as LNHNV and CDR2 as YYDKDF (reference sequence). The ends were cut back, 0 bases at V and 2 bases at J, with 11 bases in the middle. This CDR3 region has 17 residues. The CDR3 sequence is CATSRDPRNPGANVLTF. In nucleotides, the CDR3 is TGTGCCACCAGCAGAGATCCCCGCAACCCTGGGGCCAACGTCCTGACTTTC.

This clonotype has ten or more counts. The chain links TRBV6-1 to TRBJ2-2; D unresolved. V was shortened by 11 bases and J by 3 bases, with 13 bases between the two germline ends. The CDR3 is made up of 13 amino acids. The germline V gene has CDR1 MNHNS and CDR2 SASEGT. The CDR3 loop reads CAHSRSYTGELFF. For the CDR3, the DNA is TGTGCCCACTCCAGGTCTTACACCGGGGAGCTGTTTTTT.

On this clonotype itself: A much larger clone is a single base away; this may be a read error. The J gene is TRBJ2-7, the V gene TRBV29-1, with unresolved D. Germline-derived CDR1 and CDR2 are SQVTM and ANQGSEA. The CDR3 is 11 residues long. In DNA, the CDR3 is TGCAACGTAGGGCAGCAGAACGAGCAGTACTTC. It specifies CNVGQQNEQYF.

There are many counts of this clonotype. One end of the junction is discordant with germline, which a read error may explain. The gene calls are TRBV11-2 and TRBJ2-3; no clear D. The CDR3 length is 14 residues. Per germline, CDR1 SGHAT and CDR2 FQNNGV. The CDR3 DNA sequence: TGTGCCAGCAGCTTGAGGACCGGCACGGATACGCAGTATTTT. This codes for CASSLRTGTDTQYF.

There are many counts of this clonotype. This chain's CDR3 is CSAIINYGYTF. For the CDR3, the DNA is TGCAGTGCTATTATCAACTATGGCTACACCTTC. The J gene is TRBJ1-2, the V gene TRBV20-1; D gene ambiguous. V lost 4 bases, J lost 2 bases, and 5 bases lay in between. This CDR3 is built from 11 residues. The V gene's germline CDR1 is DFQATT and CDR2 SNEGSKA (reference sequence).

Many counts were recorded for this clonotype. The CDR3 spells CSARILAGGSYEQYF. The CDR3, as DNA: TGCAGTGCTAGGATTCTAGCGGGGGGCTCCTACGAGCAGTACTTC. The chain combines TRBV20-1 with TRBJ2-7, with 11 bases aligning to TRBD2. Unmatched junction bases numbered 4, after V lost 3 bases and J lost 0 bases. CDR1 and CDR2 from the germline V gene are DFQATT and SNEGSKA (reference sequence). The CDR3 loop spans 15 amino acids.

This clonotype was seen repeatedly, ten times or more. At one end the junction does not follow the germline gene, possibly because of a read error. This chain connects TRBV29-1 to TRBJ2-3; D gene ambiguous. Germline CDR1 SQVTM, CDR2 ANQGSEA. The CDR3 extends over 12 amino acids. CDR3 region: CSVEVGTDTQYF. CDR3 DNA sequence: TGCAGCGTCGAAGTGGGGACAGATACGCAGTATTTT.

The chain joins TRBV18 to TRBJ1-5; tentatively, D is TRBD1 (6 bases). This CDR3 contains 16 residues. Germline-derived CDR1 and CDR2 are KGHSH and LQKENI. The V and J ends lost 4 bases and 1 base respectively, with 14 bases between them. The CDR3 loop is CASSRTPGESNQPQHF. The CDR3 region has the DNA TGTGCCAGCTCACGTACCCCAGGGGAGAGCAATCAGCCCCAGCATTTT.

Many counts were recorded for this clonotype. This CDR3 is CASSRHPLNTEAFF. CDR3 bases: TGTGCCAGCAGCCGACACCCTCTGAACACTGAAGCTTTCTTT. The chain couples TRBV7-8 to TRBJ1-1; D unclear. The V end lost 5 bases, the J end lost 0 bases, and 10 bases lay between the germline ends. The CDR3 runs 14 residues. Germline values: CDR1 SGHVS, CDR2 FQNEAQ.

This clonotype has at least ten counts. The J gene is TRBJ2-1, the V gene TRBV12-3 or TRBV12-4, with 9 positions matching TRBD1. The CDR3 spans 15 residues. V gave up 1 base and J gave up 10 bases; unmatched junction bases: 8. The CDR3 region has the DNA TGTGCCAGCAGTTTAGGGCCGGGACAGGGCGGGGAGCAGTTCTTC. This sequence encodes CASSLGPGQGGEQFF.